Here is one T cell receptor (beta chain) with its context. No antigen is known for it. This sample was included in a study of cytomegalovirus exposure and HLA in healthy donors. Broader study findings: Versus the approximately 700-donor mean, an Asian-associated ancestry cluster reportedly showed fewer N-insertions in a later analysis. Available immune exposure information was restricted to CMV serostatus only.

The PCR was carried out with 60 Vbeta primers and 13 Jbeta primers. Sequencing was performed with immunoSEQ multiplex PCR; in TCRdb, only in-frame clones are kept and a portion is missing. The sample includes about 160,000 clones, approximately 80% of them seen just once. Losses at the gene ends were 4 bases for V and 0 bases for J; bases not matched to a gene: 7. CDR1 is LGHNA and CDR2 is YSLEER in the germline V gene. This CDR3 contains 17 residues. The receptor comes from a woman in her 30s in good health and CMV-seropositive. The chain is built from TRBV4-3 and TRBJ1-5; 9 bases map to TRBD1. The sample comprised PBMCs. The CDR3 DNA follows: TGCGCCAGCAGCCCCAGCCCGGACAGGGGTAGCAATCAGCCCCAGCATTTT. Its translation is CASSPSPDRGSNQPQHF.